This T cell receptor (delta chain) appears in the sequencing data of a study of γδ T cells in repeated Plasmodium falciparum infection. Both TRG and TRD chains were sequenced from each sorted sample. TCRdb ran CATT on the multiplex PCR reads. The sample contains 70,000 to 95,000 delta-chain clones, almost 1.5% of which appear only once. Flow sorting of PBMC yielded separate Vgamma9/Vdelta2+ and Vdelta2-negative gammadelta T cell populations for bulk repertoire analysis. V gave up 4 bases and J gave up 0 bases, with 27 bases separating them. This CDR3 has 20 residues. CDR1 is TSWWSYY, CDR2 QGS, per germline.

Sample: gamma-delta T cells from blood. The rearrangement links TRDV1 to TRDJ1; a possible D gene is TRDD3 (6 bases). TCRdb carries no J gene annotation; the J gene was assigned here by matching the DNA with germline. The receptor was isolated from a pool of human donors (malaria-infected and uninfected, not separated). CDR3 protein: CALGADFSRSQGGNTDKLIF. The CDR3 DNA follows: TGTGCTCTTGGGGCAGACTTTTCCCGCTCGCAAGGGGGAAACACCGATAAACTCATCTTT.